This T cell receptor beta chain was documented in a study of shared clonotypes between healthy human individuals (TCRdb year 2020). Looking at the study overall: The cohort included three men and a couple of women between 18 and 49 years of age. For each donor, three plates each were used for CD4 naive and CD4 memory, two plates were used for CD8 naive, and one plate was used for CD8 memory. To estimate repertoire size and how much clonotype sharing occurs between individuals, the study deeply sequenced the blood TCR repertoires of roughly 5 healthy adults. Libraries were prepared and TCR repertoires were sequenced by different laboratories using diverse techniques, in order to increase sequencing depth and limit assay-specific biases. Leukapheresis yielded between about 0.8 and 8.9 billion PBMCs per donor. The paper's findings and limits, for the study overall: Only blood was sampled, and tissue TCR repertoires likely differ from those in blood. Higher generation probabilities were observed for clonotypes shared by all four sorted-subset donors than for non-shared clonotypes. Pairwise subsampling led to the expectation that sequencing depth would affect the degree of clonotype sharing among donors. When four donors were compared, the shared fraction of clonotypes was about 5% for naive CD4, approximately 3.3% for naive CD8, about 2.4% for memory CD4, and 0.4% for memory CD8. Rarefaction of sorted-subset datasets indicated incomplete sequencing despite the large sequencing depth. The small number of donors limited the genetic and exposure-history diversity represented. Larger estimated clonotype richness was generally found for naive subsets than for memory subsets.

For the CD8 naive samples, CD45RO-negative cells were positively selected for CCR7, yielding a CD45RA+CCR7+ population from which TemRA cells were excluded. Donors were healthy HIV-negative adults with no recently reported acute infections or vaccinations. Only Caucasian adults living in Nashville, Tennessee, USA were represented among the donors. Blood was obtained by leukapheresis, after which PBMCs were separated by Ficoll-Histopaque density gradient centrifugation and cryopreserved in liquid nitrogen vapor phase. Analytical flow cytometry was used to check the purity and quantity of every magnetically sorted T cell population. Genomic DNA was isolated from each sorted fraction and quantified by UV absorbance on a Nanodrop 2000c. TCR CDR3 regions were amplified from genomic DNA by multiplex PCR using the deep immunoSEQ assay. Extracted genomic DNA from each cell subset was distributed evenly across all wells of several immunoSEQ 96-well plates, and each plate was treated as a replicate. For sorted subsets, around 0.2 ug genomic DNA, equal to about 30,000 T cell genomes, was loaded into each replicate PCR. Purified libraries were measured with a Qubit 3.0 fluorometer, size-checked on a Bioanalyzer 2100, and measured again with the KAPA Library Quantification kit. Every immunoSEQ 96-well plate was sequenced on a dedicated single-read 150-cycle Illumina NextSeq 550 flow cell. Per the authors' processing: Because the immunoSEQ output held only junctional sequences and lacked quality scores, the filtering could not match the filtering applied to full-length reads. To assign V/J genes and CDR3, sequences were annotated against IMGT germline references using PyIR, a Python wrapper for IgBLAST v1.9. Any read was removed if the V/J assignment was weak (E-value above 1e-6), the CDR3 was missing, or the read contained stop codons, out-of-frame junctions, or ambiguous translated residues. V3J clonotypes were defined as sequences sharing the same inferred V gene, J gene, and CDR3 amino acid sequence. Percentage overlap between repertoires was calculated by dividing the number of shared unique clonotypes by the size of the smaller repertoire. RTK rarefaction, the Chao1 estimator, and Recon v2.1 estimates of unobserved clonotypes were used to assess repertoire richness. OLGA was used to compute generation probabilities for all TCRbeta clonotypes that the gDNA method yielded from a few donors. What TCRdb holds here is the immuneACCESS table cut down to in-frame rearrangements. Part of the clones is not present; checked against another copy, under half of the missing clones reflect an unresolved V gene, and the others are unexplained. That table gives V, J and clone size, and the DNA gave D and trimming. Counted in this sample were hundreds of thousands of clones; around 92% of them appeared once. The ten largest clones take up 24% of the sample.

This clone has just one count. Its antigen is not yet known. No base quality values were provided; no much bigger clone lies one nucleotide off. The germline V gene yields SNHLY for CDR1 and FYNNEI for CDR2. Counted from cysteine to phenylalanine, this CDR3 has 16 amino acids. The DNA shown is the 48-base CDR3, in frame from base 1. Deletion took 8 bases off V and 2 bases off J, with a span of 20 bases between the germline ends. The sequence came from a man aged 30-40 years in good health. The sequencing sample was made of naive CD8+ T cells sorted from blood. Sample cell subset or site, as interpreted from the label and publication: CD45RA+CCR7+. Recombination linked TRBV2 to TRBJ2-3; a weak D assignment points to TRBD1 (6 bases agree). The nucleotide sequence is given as TGTGCCAGCCGAGGGGTAGGGGGACATATCACAGATACGCAGTATTTT. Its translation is CASRGVGGHITDTQYF. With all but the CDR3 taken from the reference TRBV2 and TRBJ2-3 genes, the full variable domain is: EPEVTQTPSHQVTQMGQEVILRCVPISNHLYFYWYRQILGQKVEFLVSFYNNEISEKSEIFDDQFSVERPDGSNFTLKIRSTKLEDSAMYFCASRGVGGHITDTQYFGPGTRLTVL.